This T cell receptor (beta chain) was identified during a study of neoadjuvant anti-PD-1 for oral cavity cancer. This clone was recorded only once. The CDR3 extends over 16 amino acids. V shed 8 bases, J shed 6 bases, and the junction held 16 bases outside the gene matches. The germline CDR1 and CDR2 sequences are GTSNPN and SVGIG (reference sequence). Two replicates per tumor sample, mostly from 4.8 ug of genomic DNA. Assay used: immunoSEQ multiplex PCR; TCRdb lists only in-frame clones, some missing. The sample lists tens of thousands of clones; more than 20% were seen once. Time point specified: after neoadjuvant nivolumab, at surgical resection.

The TCR sequence derives from a person between 35 and 79 years old with oral cavity squamous cell carcinoma. Sequenced here: tumor tissue, sampled after nivolumab (anti-PD-1) treatment. This sequence joins TRBV30 and TRBJ2-1, with 10 bases matching TRBD2. The chain's CDR3 is CALSQLKREGINEQFF. The DNA for the CDR3 is TGTGCCCTGTCCCAACTGAAGCGGGAGGGGATCAATGAGCAGTTCTTC. The whole variable domain, remainder taken from reference TRBV30 and TRBJ2-1, is SQTIHQWPATLVQPVGSPLSLECTVEGTSNPNLYWYRQAAGRGLQLLFYSVGIGQISSEVPQNLSASRPQDRQFILSSKKLLLSDSGFYLCALSQLKREGINEQFFGPGTRLTVL.